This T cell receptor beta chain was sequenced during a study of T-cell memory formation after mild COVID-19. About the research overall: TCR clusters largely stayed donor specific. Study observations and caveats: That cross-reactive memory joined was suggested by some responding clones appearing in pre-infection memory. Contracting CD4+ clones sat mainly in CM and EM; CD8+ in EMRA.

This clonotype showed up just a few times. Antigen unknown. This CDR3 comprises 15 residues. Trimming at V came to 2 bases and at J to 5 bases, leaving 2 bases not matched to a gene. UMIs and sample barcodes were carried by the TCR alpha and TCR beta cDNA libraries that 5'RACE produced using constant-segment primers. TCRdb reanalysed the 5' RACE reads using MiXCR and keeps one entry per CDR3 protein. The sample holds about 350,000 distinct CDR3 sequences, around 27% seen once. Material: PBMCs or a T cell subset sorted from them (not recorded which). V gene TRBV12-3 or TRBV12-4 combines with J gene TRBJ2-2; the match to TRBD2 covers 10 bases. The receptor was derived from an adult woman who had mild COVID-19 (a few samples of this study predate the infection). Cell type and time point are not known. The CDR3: CASSLSGRGTGELFF. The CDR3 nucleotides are TGTGCCAGCAGTTTAAGCGGGAGGGGGACCGGGGAGCTGTTTTTT.